The 8 T cell receptor beta chains reported below all come from one sample, sequenced in a study of cytomegalovirus exposure and HLA in healthy donors. The primer mix had 60 Vbeta and 13 Jbeta primers. Sequenced by immunoSEQ multiplex PCR; TCRdb stores in-frame clones only, minus some. The data show about 130,000 clones, over 70% seen once. Sequencing was carried out using PBMCs. These receptors were obtained from a woman between 35 and 50 years old in good health and CMV-seronegative.

The V call is TRBV29-1, the J call TRBJ2-3, with TRBD2 matching 13 bases. The ends lost 2 bases at V and 0 bases at J; junction bases unmatched: 8. The CDR3 loop spans 18 amino acids. The V gene's germline CDR1 is SQVTM and CDR2 ANQGSEA. CDR3 residues: CSVEKLAGGWISTDTQYF. CDR3 nucleotides: TGCAGCGTTGAAAAACTAGCGGGAGGGTGGATCAGCACAGATACGCAGTATTTT.

V is TRBV25-1 and J is TRBJ2-2; tentatively, D is TRBD1 (6 bases). Per the germline V gene, CDR1 is MGHDK and CDR2 is SYGVNS. The V and J ends lost 3 bases and 2 bases respectively, with 16 bases between them. The length of the CDR3 is 17 residues. DNA for the CDR3: TGTGCCAGCAGTGACTCTCGGGACACCCTCAACACCGGGGAGCTGTTTTTT. This encodes CASSDSRDTLNTGELFF.

This clone came up a few times. The J gene is TRBJ1-2, the V gene TRBV5-1; the match to TRBD1 covers 8 bases. Germline CDR1 reads SGHRS; CDR2 reads YFSETQ. Unmatched junction bases numbered 10, after V lost 1 base and J lost 8 bases. There are 15 residues in the CDR3. The CDR3 DNA reads TGCGCCAGCAGCTTGACCCCGGGACAGGAGCCAGGCTACACCTTC. This encodes CASSLTPGQEPGYTF.

V is TRBV18 and J is TRBJ2-1; TRBD1 aligns across 9 bases. The CDR3 runs to 15 residues. Germline CDR1 KGHSH, CDR2 LQKENI. Trimming took 3 bases from V and 1 from J; bases not matched to a gene: 1. Here the CDR3 reads CASSPGQGSYNEQFF. The CDR3, as DNA: TGTGCCAGCTCACCGGGACAGGGTTCCTACAATGAGCAGTTCTTC.

The chain is built from TRBV28 and TRBJ1-4; D remains ambiguous. V was trimmed by 5 bases and J by 8 bases, leaving 21 bases between them. In germline, CDR1 is MDHEN, CDR2 SYDVKM. This CDR3 is 16 amino acids long. The CDR3 nucleotides are TGTGCCAGCAGTCGGCCGATGACGGTCACGGGGGAAAAACTGTTTTTT. It codes for CASSRPMTVTGEKLFF.

This clone was counted a few times. J is TRBJ2-7 and V is TRBV6-1, with 7 bases that match TRBD1. Germline values: CDR1 MNHNS, CDR2 SASEGT. V shed 8 bases and J 5 bases; nucleotides not matched to a gene: 9. The length of the CDR3 is 13 residues. In nucleotides, the CDR3 is TGTGCCAGCGGCAGGGACAGACGCGACGAGCAGTACTTC. Amino acid sequence: CASGRDRRDEQYF.

This chain uses TRBV29-1 with TRBJ1-2, with a tentative D call TRBD1 (5 bases). Germline lookup yields CDR1 SQVTM and CDR2 ANQGSEA. V dropped 0 bases and J dropped 3 bases, with 11 bases sitting between them. The CDR3 has 14 amino acids. In DNA form, the CDR3 reads TGCAGCGTTGAAGATTTTCGGGACTACTATGGCTACACCTTC. Translated, it gives CSVEDFRDYYGYTF.

The V and J genes are TRBV5-6 and TRBJ2-7; perhaps TRBD1 as D (6 bases). The germline gives CDR1 SGHDT, CDR2 YYEEEE. CDR3 length equals 13 residues. Trimming pared 5 bases from V and 0 bases from J, leaving 9 bases between. The CDR3 protein is CASSRQDSYEQYF. CDR3 nucleotide sequence: TGTGCCAGCAGTCGACAGGACTCCTACGAGCAGTACTTC.